The subject of this entry is one TCR beta chain. The entry originates in a study of blood T cell repertoires in COVID-19. Across the whole study: Sample material is recorded as cDNA or gDNA derived from T cells, B-cell-depleted T cells, or PBMCs.

Using immunoSEQ multiplex PCR, the repertoire was profiled, and TCRdb retains in-frame clones only, with some absent. This sample yields under 250,000 clones, of which more than 65% are seen a single time; roughly 8.7% belongs to the top ten. The V gene's germline CDR1 is SGHNT and CDR2 YYREEE (reference sequence). Trimming cost V 4 bases and J 2 bases, with 14 bases left between them. This CDR3 comprises 15 residues. The rearrangement uses TRBV5-4 and TRBJ2-3; tentatively, D is TRBD2 (6 bases). The origin of this receptor is a man aged 45-60 years with active or convalescent COVID-19. The sample was peripheral blood. The CDR3 nucleotides are TGTGCCAGCAGCGCTTCGACTAGAATCACAGATACGCAGTATTTT. It translates to CASSASTRITDTQYF. Looking up the rest from reference TRBV5-4 and TRBJ2-3 gives the full variable domain: ETGVTQSPTHLIKTRGQQVTLRCSSQSGHNTVSWYQQALGQGPQFIFQYYREEENGRGNFPPRFSGLQFPNYSSELNVNALELDDSALYLCASSASTRITDTQYFGPGTRLTVL.